The clone carrying this TCR beta chain has more than one count but fewer than ten. TCRdb used MiXCR to reprocess the 5' RACE reads, holding one entry per CDR3 protein. The sample has more than 50,000 distinct CDR3 sequences; around 10% are singletons. These data are taken from a study of early T cells in non-severe SARS-CoV-2 infection. The germline V gene has CDR1 SGHAT and CDR2 FQNNGV. This CDR3 comprises 14 residues. Trimming at V came to 4 bases and at J to 6 bases, leaving 8 bases not matched to a gene. The specimen was whole blood, collected at baseline. The rearrangement uses TRBV11-2 and TRBJ1-1; 7 bases are shared with TRBD1. The origin of this receptor is an adult who was a healthcare worker with PCR-confirmed SARS-CoV-2 infection or an uninfected control (not recorded which). The CDR3 nucleotides read TGTGCCAGCAGCTCCCAGGGGGGGGGCGCTGAAGCTTTCTTT. As protein: CASSSQGGGAEAFF.